Sequencing of this TCR beta chain was carried out in a study of CD4 T cells in lung cancer (dated by TCRdb to the late 2010s). As for the study more broadly: In the study, blood T cells from NSCLC patients were screened for responses to candidate mutation-encoded neoepitopes, and neoantigen-specific CD4+ T-cell clones and TCRs were isolated. The patients who underwent resection had lung adenocarcinoma or squamous cell carcinoma, were aged 60 to 69 when blood was donated, and were mostly former smokers. TCRB deep sequencing tracked the frequency of neoantigen-specific clonotypes in tumor resections, non-adjacent lung and cultured T-cell products. Treatments received by the patients before blood donation included platinum chemotherapy, and some patients received nivolumab or pembrolizumab. A handful of patients undergoing curative-intent resections for stage I-III non-small cell lung cancer provided the tumor and non-adjacent lung tissue.

The cysteine opens and the phenylalanine closes a CDR3 of 14 amino acids. Here the CDR3 DNA is all that survives: 42 bases in frame from base 1. The germline V gene (reference sequence) sets CDR1 to SSHAT and CDR2 to FNYEAQ. Summary of the overall study and its limitations: Some blood-derived responses might be explained by in vitro priming of naive T cells or cross-reactivity rather than by memory responses to the cancer.

This clone was recorded once. The antigen it recognizes is unknown. At one end, the junction sequence differs from germline, possibly due to a read error. To prepare the library, the immunoSEQ multiplex PCR assay was applied. DNA was isolated with Qiagen DNeasy or QIAamp micro DNA kits and TCRB sequenced with the Adaptive Biotechnology human TCRB sequencing kit. An Illumina MiSeq was used to sequence the TCRB libraries. On the authors' methods: TCRB sequence data were analyzed using the kit provider's software, and tumor enrichment of clonotype templates was assessed with Fisher's exact test. TCRdb obtained this table from immuneACCESS and retained in-frame rearrangements with V and J assigned. These tables miss some clones; where compared with another copy, unresolved V genes account for less than half of the shortfall, and the remainder is unexplained. V and J calls and clone size are as listed in that table; D and trimming were resolved from the DNA. The sample has about 4,800 clones on record, around 70% of them singletons. Roughly 15% of the sample is held by the ten biggest clonotypes.

This receptor was identified in a man aged 55 to 69 with non-small cell lung cancer. The sequence links TRBV7-7 to TRBJ2-1; 5 matching bases give a weak D call of TRBD2. Sequenced: lung tumor tissue. The bases read TGTGCTAGCAGCTTAGCTTCCGGTGCGGGCGAGCAGTTCTTC. This gives the protein CASSLASGAGEQFF. The full variable domain, completed from the reference TRBV7-7 and TRBJ2-1 proteins outside the CDR3, reads GAGVSQSPRYKVTKRGQDVTLRCDPISSHATLYWYQQALGQGPEFLTYFNYEAQPDKSGLPSDRFSAERPEGSISTLTIQRTEQRDSAMYRCASSLASGAGEQFFGPGTRLTVL.